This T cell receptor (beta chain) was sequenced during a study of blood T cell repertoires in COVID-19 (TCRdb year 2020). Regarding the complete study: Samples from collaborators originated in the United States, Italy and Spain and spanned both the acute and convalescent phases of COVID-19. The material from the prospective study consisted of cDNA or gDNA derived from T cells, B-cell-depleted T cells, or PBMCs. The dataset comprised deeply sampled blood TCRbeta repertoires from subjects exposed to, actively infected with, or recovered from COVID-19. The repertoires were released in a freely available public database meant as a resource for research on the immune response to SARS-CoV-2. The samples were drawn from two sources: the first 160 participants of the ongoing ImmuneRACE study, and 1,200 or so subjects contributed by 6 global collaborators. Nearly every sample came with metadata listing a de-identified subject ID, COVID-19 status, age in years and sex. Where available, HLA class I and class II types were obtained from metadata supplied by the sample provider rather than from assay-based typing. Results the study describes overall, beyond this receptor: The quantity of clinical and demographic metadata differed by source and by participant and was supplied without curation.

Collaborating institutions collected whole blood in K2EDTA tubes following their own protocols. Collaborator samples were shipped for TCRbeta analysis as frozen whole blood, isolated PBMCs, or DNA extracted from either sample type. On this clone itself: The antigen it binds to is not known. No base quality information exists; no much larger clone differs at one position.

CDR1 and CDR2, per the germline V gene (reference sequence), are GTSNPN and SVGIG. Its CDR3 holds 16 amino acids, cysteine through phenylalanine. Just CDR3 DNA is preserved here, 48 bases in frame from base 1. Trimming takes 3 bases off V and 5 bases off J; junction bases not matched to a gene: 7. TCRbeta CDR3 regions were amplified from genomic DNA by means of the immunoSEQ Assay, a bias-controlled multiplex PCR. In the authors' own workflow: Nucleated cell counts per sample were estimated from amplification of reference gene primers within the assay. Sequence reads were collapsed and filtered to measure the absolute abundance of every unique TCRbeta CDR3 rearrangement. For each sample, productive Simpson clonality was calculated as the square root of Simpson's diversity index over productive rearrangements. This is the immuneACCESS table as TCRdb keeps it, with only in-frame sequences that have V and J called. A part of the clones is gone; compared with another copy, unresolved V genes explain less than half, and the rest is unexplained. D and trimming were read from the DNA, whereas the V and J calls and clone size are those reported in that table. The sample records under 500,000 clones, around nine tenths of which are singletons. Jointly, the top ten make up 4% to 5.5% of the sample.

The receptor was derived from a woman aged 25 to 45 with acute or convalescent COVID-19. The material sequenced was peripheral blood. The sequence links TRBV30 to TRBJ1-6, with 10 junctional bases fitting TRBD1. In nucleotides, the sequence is TGTGCCTGGAGCGAACCGGGACAGGGGCATAATTCACCCCTCCACTTT. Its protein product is CAWSEPGQGHNSPLHF.